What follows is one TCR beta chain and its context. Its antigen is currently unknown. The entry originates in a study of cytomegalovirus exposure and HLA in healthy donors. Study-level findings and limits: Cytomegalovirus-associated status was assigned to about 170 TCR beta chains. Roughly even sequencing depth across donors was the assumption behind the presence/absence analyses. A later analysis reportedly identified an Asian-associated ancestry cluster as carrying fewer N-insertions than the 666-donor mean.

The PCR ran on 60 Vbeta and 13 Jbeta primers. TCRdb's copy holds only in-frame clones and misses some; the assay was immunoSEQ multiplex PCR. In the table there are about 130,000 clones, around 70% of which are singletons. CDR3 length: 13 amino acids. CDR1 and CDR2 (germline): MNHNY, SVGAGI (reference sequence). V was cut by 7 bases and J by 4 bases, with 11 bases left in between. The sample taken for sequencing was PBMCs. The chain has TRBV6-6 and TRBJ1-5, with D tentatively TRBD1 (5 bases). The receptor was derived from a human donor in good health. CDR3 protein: CASTRVPNQPQHF. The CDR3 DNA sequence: TGTGCCAGCACCAGGGTTCCTAATCAGCCCCAGCATTTT.